Below, one T cell receptor beta chain is given with its context. This sample stems from a study of blood T cell repertoires in COVID-19. The wider study: Collection of acute and convalescent COVID-19 samples took place in the United States, Italy and Spain.

TCRdb's table, derived via immunoSEQ multiplex PCR, lists solely in-frame clones and lacks some. The repertoire holds more than 250,000 clones, with around 88% as singletons. In terms of age and location, participants ranged from roughly 18 to 95 years and lived in about 25 US areas. Cohort allocation depended upon clinical history that participants reported. This clonotype was obtained from a woman between 40 and 50 years old who had recovered from COVID-19. Input material: PBMCs or T cells enriched from blood (not recorded which).

CDR3 DNA sequence: TGTGCCAGCAGCTTAGCGGGGGCGGAAGATACGCAGTATTTT. It yields the protein CASSLAGAEDTQYF. This chain joins TRBV7-8 and TRBJ2-3; D perhaps matches TRBD1 (6 bases). The CDR3 contains 14 residues. V shed 0 bases and J shed 5 bases, with 9 bases lying between them. Per germline, CDR1 SGHVS and CDR2 FQNEAQ.